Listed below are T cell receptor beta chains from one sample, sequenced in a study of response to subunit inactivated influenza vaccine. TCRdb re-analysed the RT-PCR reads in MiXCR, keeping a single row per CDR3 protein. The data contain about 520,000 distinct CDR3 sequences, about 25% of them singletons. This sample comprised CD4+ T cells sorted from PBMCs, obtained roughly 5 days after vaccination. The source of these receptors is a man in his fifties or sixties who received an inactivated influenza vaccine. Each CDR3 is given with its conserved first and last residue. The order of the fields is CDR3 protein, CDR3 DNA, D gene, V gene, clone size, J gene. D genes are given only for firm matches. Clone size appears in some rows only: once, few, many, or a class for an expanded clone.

CASSPERTAYGYTF	TGCGCCAGCAGCCCGGAACGGACGGCCTATGGCTACACCTTC	NA	TRBV5-1	NA	TRBJ1-2
CASSSEYFRQDRGQAGTQYF	TGTGCCAGCAGTTCCGAATACTTTAGGCAGGACAGGGGGCAGGCAGGTACGCAGTATTTT	TRBD1	TRBV12-3/TRBV12-4	NA	TRBJ2-3
CASSEGDREYQETQYF	TGTGCCAGCAGTGAGGGGGACAGGGAATACCAAGAGACCCAGTACTTC	TRBD1	TRBV12-3/TRBV12-4	NA	TRBJ2-5
CSGKGSEETQYF	TGCAGTGGGAAGGGTTCGGAAGAGACCCAGTACTTC	NA	TRBV20-1	NA	TRBJ2-5
CSTKKGVYEQYF	TGCAGTACCAAGAAGGGGGTCTACGAGCAGTACTTC	NA	TRBV20-1	NA	TRBJ2-7
CSARRQGEVWANNEQFF	TGCAGTGCTAGAAGACAGGGGGAAGTCTGGGCAAACAATGAGCAGTTCTTC	TRBD1	TRBV20-1	NA	TRBJ2-1
CASSPDTYEQYF	TGTGCCAGCAGCCCCGACACCTACGAGCAGTACTTC	NA	TRBV11-1	few	TRBJ2-7
CASSLASGANVLTF	TGTGCCAGCAGTTTAGCATCTGGGGCCAACGTCCTGACTTTC	NA	TRBV7-9	many	TRBJ2-6
CASTILPSTHTQYF	TGTGCCAGCACAATATTGCCAAGCACACATACGCAGTATTTT	NA	TRBV2	NA	TRBJ2-3
CASSFPTSGGLSSSYNEQFF	TGTGCCAGCAGCTTCCCTACTAGCGGGGGGCTGTCGAGCTCCTACAATGAGCAGTTCTTC	TRBD2	TRBV11-2	NA	TRBJ2-1
CASSLGGGVNQPQHF	TGTGCCAGCAGTTTGGGAGGGGGTGTCAATCAGCCCCAGCATTTT	NA	TRBV12-3/TRBV12-4	many	TRBJ1-5
CASSLAGTLGYNEQFF	TGTGCCAGCAGCTTAGCAGGGACACTTGGGTACAATGAGCAGTTCTTC	NA	TRBV7-9	NA	TRBJ2-1
CASREDYFDTQYF	TGTGCCAGCAGGGAAGACTATTTTGATACGCAGTATTTT	NA	TRBV6-1	NA	TRBJ2-3
CASSLTGVLETQYF	TGTGCCAGCAGTTTAACAGGGGTTTTGGAGACCCAGTACTTC	TRBD1	TRBV11-2	NA	TRBJ2-5
CASSLALSYGTDTQYF	TGTGCCAGCAGCTTAGCTTTATCCTACGGCACAGATACGCAGTATTTT	NA	TRBV7-2	few	TRBJ2-3
CASTKDGLANEKLFF	TGTGCCAGCACCAAAGATGGGTTAGCTAATGAAAAACTGTTTTTT	NA	TRBV7-6	NA	TRBJ1-4
CASSVGGHDGELFF	TGTGCCAGCAGCGTAGGGGGGCATGACGGGGAGCTGTTTTTT	NA	TRBV9	NA	TRBJ2-2
CASSLDSARSPQHF	TGCGCCAGCAGCTTGGACTCGGCCCGGTCGCCCCAGCATTTT	NA	TRBV5-1	NA	TRBJ1-5
CSADFDGGTEAFF	TGCAGTGCAGACTTCGACGGGGGCACTGAAGCTTTCTTT	NA	TRBV20-1	NA	TRBJ1-1
CASSRVKGDGTEAFF	TGCGCCAGCAGCCGGGTCAAGGGGGATGGCACTGAAGCTTTCTTT	NA	TRBV4-3	NA	TRBJ1-1